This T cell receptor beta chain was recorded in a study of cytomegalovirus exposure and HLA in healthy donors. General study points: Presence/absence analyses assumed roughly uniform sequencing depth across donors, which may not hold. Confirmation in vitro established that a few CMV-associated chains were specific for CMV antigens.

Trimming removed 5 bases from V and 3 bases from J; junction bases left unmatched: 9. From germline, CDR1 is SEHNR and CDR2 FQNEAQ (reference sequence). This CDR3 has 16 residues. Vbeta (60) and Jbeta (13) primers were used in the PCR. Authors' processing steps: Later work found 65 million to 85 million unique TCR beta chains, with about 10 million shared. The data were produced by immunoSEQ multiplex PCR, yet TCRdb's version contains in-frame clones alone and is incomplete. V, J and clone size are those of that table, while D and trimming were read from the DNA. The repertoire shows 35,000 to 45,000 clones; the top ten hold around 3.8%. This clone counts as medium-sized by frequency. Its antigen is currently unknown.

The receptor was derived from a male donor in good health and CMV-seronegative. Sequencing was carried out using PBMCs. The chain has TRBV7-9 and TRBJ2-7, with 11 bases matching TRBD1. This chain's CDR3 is CASSQGGTGGRYEQYF. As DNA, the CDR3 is TGTGCCAGCAGCCAAGGTGGGACAGGGGGACGCTACGAGCAGTACTTC.